Each of the 26 T cell receptor beta chains below was sequenced from the same sample in a study of blood T cell repertoires in COVID-19. Libraries were prepared by immunoSEQ multiplex PCR; TCRdb keeps only in-frame clonotypes and omits some of them. The sample contains approximately 170,000 clones, 88% of which appear only once. The sample comprised peripheral blood. The receptors originated from a man between 60 and 70 years old with acute or convalescent COVID-19.

The CDR3: CASSRSTGAIEPQHF. The CDR3 DNA sequence: TGTGCCAGCAGCCGGTCGACAGGGGCCATCGAGCCCCAGCATTTT. The V call is TRBV6-2 or TRBV6-3, the J call TRBJ1-5; the match to TRBD1 covers 8 bases. V lost 6 bases, J lost 8 bases, and 12 bases stayed unmatched. In germline, CDR1 is MNHEY, CDR2 SVGEGT. The CDR3 length is 15 residues.

The chain employs TRBV18 and TRBJ1-2; 7 positions agree with TRBD1. The J segment lost 5 bases and the V segment lost 2 bases, leaving 8 bases of the junction unmatched. Germline V gene data show CDR1 as KGHSH and CDR2 as LQKENI. CDR3 size: 15 residues. CDR3 sequence: CASSPGTGTEYGYTF. For the CDR3, the DNA is TGTGCCAGCTCACCAGGAACCGGGACAGAGTATGGCTACACCTTC.

The chain combines TRBV4-2 with TRBJ1-5, with D maybe TRBD1 (6 bases). The V end lost 5 bases, the J end lost 3 bases, and 17 bases lay between the germline ends. Germline CDR1 reads LGHNA; CDR2 reads YNFKEQ. This CDR3 is 16 amino acids long. The CDR3 loop is CASSVTWTADNQPQHF. The CDR3 DNA reads as TGTGCCAGCAGCGTTACCTGGACAGCAGACAATCAGCCCCAGCATTTT.

The V gene is TRBV6-2 or TRBV6-3, the J gene TRBJ2-1, with 15 bases that match TRBD2. The ends lost 5 bases at V and 8 bases at J; junction bases unmatched: 4. Germline values: CDR1 MNHEY, CDR2 SVGEGT. This CDR3 region has 15 residues. CDR3: CASSRGTSGRYEQFF. CDR3 nucleotide sequence: TGTGCCAGCAGTAGGGGGACTAGCGGGAGGTATGAGCAGTTCTTC.

CDR3 DNA sequence: TGTGCCAGCAGCCCCCAGGTGGCCGGGGAGCTGTTTTTT. It yields the protein CASSPQVAGELFF. The chain links TRBV11-3 to TRBJ2-2, with no clear D. Trimming left V 5 bases short and J 6 bases short, with 10 bases between. CDR1 and CDR2 from the germline V gene are SGHNT and YENEEA. The CDR3 is made up of 13 amino acids.

In this sample, this clone turned up once. V and J are TRBV30 and TRBJ2-1; no reliable D call. CDR3 length: 13 amino acids. Germline loops: CDR1 GTSNPN, CDR2 SVGIG (reference sequence). V gave up 3 bases and J gave up 3 bases, with 9 bases separating them. CDR3 DNA: TGTGCCTGGAGAGCACCCATCTACAATGAGCAGTTCTTC. This translates into CAWRAPIYNEQFF.

The genes are TRBV6-2 or TRBV6-3 and TRBJ2-7; the D is unclear. Germline lookup yields CDR1 MNHEY and CDR2 SVGEGT. The CDR3 is 14 residues long. Between the trimmed V and J ends, which lost 0 bases and 6 bases, there was a span of 12 bases. The CDR3 DNA reads as TGTGCCAGCAGTTACTCGACCTCTTCGGGCGAGCAGTACGTC. Its translation is CASSYSTSSGEQYV.

V is TRBV19 and J is TRBJ2-7; 7 bases agree with TRBD2. Unmatched junction bases numbered 14, after V lost 6 bases and J lost 3 bases. Germline-derived CDR1 and CDR2 are LNHDA and SQIVND (reference sequence). The CDR3 is 16 residues long. CDR3 DNA: TGTGCCAGTAGCGTAAAATTATCGGCGGGAGTCTACGAGCAGTACTTC. This codes for CASSVKLSAGVYEQYF.

The chain links TRBV19 to TRBJ1-4; 7 nucleotides match TRBD1. Germline lookup yields CDR1 LNHDA and CDR2 SQIVND (reference sequence). V lost 2 bases and J lost 0; bases outside the gene matches: 3. The CDR3 runs to 16 residues. Here the CDR3 DNA reads TGTGCCAGTAGTATACGACAGGGCCCAACTAATGAAAAACTGTTTTTT. This sequence encodes CASSIRQGPTNEKLFF.

This chain uses TRBV7-9 with TRBJ1-1, with 8 nucleotides matching TRBD1. The length of the CDR3 is 15 residues. The V segment lost 4 bases and the J segment 0 bases; nucleotides outside the gene matches: 4. Germline V gene lookup returns CDR1 SEHNR and CDR2 FQNEAQ (reference sequence). The CDR3 coding sequence is TGTGCCAGCAGCTCCCAGGGGGCCCTGAACACTGAAGCTTTCTTT. As protein: CASSSQGALNTEAFF.

This chain joins TRBV12-5 and TRBJ2-6; TRBD1 aligns across 8 bases. Germline assignment: CDR1 LGHNT and CDR2 FRNRAP. V was clipped by 1 base and J by 9 bases; unmatched bases: 8. This CDR3 has 16 residues. CDR3 bases: TGTGCTAGTGGTTTGGGGGGACAGGCAAGGGTCAACGTCCTGACTTTC. Protein: CASGLGGQARVNVLTF. Full variable domain (outside the CDR3, taken from reference TRBV12-5 and TRBJ2-6): DARVTQTPRHKVTEMGQEVTMRCQPILGHNTVFWYRQTMMQGLELLAYFRNRAPLDDSGMPKDRFSAEMPDATLATLKIQPSEPRDSAVYFCASGLGGQARVNVLTFGAGSRLTVL.

This clone was found once. The chain carries TRBV5-1 and TRBJ2-3; TRBD1 matches at 9 bases. Germline trimming cut 4 bases from V and 3 bases from J; bases unmatched to any gene: 0. The CDR3 is 13 amino acids. CDR1 and CDR2 from the germline V gene are SGHRS and YFSETQ. The CDR3 protein is CASSGTGTDTQYF. The DNA for the CDR3 is TGCGCCAGCAGCGGGACAGGGACAGATACGCAGTATTTT.

This clone is a singleton in its sample. This chain connects TRBV6-6 to TRBJ1-2; the D gene is possibly TRBD1 (5 bases). In germline, CDR1 is MNHNY, CDR2 SVGAGI (reference sequence). The V end lost 9 bases, the J end lost 2 bases, and 10 bases lay between the germline ends. The CDR3 length is 12 residues. The CDR3 DNA follows: TGTGCCAGTGATACAGGAAACTATGGCTACACCTTC. Amino acids: CASDTGNYGYTF.

This clone was counted a few times. Here the CDR3 reads CASSLLTYNSPLHF. The CDR3 DNA follows: TGTGCCAGCAGCTTACTAACCTATAATTCACCCCTCCACTTT. This rearrangement joins TRBV9 to TRBJ1-6; unclear D gene. The V gene lost 4 bases and the J gene lost 2 bases, with 7 bases spanning the gap. Germline V gene sequence: CDR1 SGDLS, CDR2 YYNGEE. The CDR3 loop spans 14 amino acids.

The V and J genes are TRBV6-1 and TRBJ1-2; D possibly corresponds to TRBD1 (6 bases). CDR3 length: 16 amino acids. Deletions cut 4 bases from V and 4 bases from J, with 19 bases between. Looked up from germline, CDR1 is MNHNS and CDR2 is SASEGT. Here the CDR3 reads CASSGRQALPPYGYTF. DNA of the CDR3: TGTGCCAGCAGTGGGAGACAGGCCCTTCCCCCCTATGGCTACACCTTC.

The chain links TRBV7-6 to TRBJ1-4; 8 nucleotides align to TRBD1. The CDR3 spans 15 residues. Per the germline V gene, CDR1 is SGHVS and CDR2 is FNYEAQ. With 6 bases clipped from V and 3 bases from J, the junction kept 6 bases outside the gene matches. The CDR3 spells CASSRQGSANEKLFF. The DNA for the CDR3 is TGTGCCAGCAGTCGACAGGGGAGCGCTAATGAAAAACTGTTTTTT. The full variable domain, its missing parts supplied by reference TRBV7-6 and TRBJ1-4, is GAGVSQSPRYKVTKRGQDVALRCDPISGHVSLYWYRQALGQGPEFLTYFNYEAQQDKSGLPNDRFSAERPEGSISTLTIQRTEQRDSAMYRCASSRQGSANEKLFFGSGTQLSVL.

This clone was detected only a few times. V is TRBV9 and J is TRBJ1-1; 9 bases agree with TRBD1. Unmatched junction bases numbered 4, after V lost 1 base and J lost 6 bases. Per germline, CDR1 SGDLS and CDR2 YYNGEE. The CDR3 spans 14 residues. Here the CDR3 reads CASSVRGQGSEAFF. The CDR3 nucleotides are TGTGCCAGCAGCGTAAGGGGACAGGGATCTGAAGCTTTCTTT. Full variable domain (missing parts from reference TRBV9 and TRBJ1-1): DSGVTQTPKHLITATGQRVTLRCSPRSGDLSVYWYQQSLDQGLQFLIQYYNGEERAKGNILERFSAQQFPDLHSELNLSSLELGDSALYFCASSVRGQGSEAFFGQGTRLTVV.

The V gene is TRBV5-5, the J gene TRBJ1-2; 7 bases line up with TRBD1. V lost 2 bases to trimming and J lost 8 bases; unmatched junction nucleotides: 9. This CDR3 comprises 14 residues. Germline CDR1 and CDR2: SGHKS and YYEKEE (reference sequence). CDR3 bases: TGTGCCAGCAGCTTTAACAGGGGTGTGGGAGGCTACACCTTC. Translated, it gives CASSFNRGVGGYTF. The full variable domain, completed using reference TRBV5-5 and TRBJ1-2, is DAGVTQSPTHLIKTRGQQVTLRCSPISGHKSVSWYQQVLGQGPQFIFQYYEKEERGRGNFPDRFSARQFPNYSSELNVNALLLGDSALYLCASSFNRGVGGYTFGSGTRLTVV.

The chain combines TRBV6-2 or TRBV6-3 with TRBJ2-7, with 7 bases fitting TRBD1. V shed 4 bases, J shed 4 bases, and the junction held 10 bases outside the gene matches. The CDR3 consists of 15 residues. Germline-derived CDR1 and CDR2 are MNHEY and SVGEGT. Here the CDR3 DNA reads TGTGCCAGCAGTTCAGGGGGAGCAACTGAGTACGAGCAGTACTTC. Its translation is CASSSGGATEYEQYF.

J is TRBJ2-1 and V is TRBV13, with 11 bases matching TRBD2. The V and J ends lost 2 bases and 5 bases, in that order; junction bases with no gene match: 5. Germline CDR1 and CDR2: PRHDT and FYEKMQ (reference sequence). There are 16 residues in the CDR3. CDR3 residues: CASSLLAGGLDNEQFF. In nucleotides, the CDR3 is TGTGCCAGCAGCTTACTAGCGGGGGGCCTTGACAATGAGCAGTTCTTC. Combining the CDR3 with reference TRBV13 and TRBJ2-1 gives the whole variable domain AAGVIQSPRHLIKEKRETATLKCYPIPRHDTVYWYQQGPGQDPQFLISFYEKMQSDKGSIPDRFSAQQFSDYHSELNMSSLELGDSALYFCASSLLAGGLDNEQFFGPGTRLTVL.

The CDR3 coding sequence is TGTGCCAGCAGCCGGACAGGGGATATCACCATATATTTT. Translating gives CASSRTGDITIYF. The gene calls are TRBV2 and TRBJ1-3; 9 bases fit TRBD1. Trimming at V came to 6 bases and at J to 9 bases, leaving 6 bases not matched to a gene. This CDR3 has 13 residues. Germline loops: CDR1 SNHLY, CDR2 FYNNEI.

The chain links TRBV10-1 to TRBJ2-1; a possible D gene is TRBD2 (5 bases). Germline CDR1 and CDR2: WNHNN and SYGVQD (reference sequence). Trimming cost V 5 bases and J 8 bases, with 16 bases left between them. The CDR3 runs to 14 residues. Here the CDR3 reads CASSLLGEADEQFF. DNA of the CDR3: TGCGCCAGCAGTTTACTCGGGGAAGCGGATGAGCAGTTCTTC.

The rearrangement joins TRBV7-9 to TRBJ2-5; D remains ambiguous. This CDR3 spans 12 amino acids. The V end lost 2 bases, the J end lost 3 bases, and 4 bases lay between the germline ends. From germline, CDR1 is SEHNR and CDR2 FQNEAQ (reference sequence). In nucleotides, the CDR3 is TGTGCCAGCAGCTTAACGGAAGAGACCCAGTACTTC. Translating it yields CASSLTEETQYF.

The rearrangement links TRBV15 to TRBJ2-7; D gene uncertain. The length of the CDR3 is 13 residues. From germline, CDR1 is LNHNV and CDR2 YYDKDF (reference sequence). V lost 4 bases, J lost 2 bases, and 9 bases lay in between. The CDR3 bases are TGTGCCACCAGCATCCAGAAAACCTACGAGCAGTACTTC. Protein: CATSIQKTYEQYF.

The CDR3 protein is CASSFGLSAEQYF. The CDR3 coding sequence is TGTGCCAGCAGCTTTGGACTCTCTGCCGAGCAGTACTTC. This sequence joins TRBV5-6 and TRBJ2-7; D is possibly TRBD2 (5 bases). Germline lookup yields CDR1 SGHDT and CDR2 YYEEEE. V was shortened by 2 bases and J by 6 bases, with 12 bases between the two germline ends. The CDR3 is 13 amino acids.

V and J are TRBV7-9 and TRBJ2-7; 8 bases fit TRBD1. The CDR3 spans 12 residues. Germline V gene data show CDR1 as SEHNR and CDR2 as FQNEAQ (reference sequence). Trimming cost V 6 bases and J 4 bases; bases outside gene matches: 2. CDR3 protein: CASRRQGYEQYV. The DNA of the CDR3 is TGTGCCAGCAGACGACAGGGGTACGAGCAGTACGTC.